This entry lists 8 T cell receptor beta chains sequenced from one sample in a study of cytomegalovirus exposure and HLA in healthy donors. Amplification used 60 Vbeta primers and 13 Jbeta primers. This table comes from immunoSEQ multiplex PCR, and its TCRdb copy is limited to in-frame clones, with some not included. The sample carries more than 150,000 clones, approximately 80% recorded once. The sample taken for sequencing was PBMCs. These receptor sequences come from a woman in her 40s in good health and CMV-seropositive.

The chain couples TRBV7-8 to TRBJ2-1; possible D gene TRBD1, 6 bases. The germline V gene has CDR1 SGHVS and CDR2 FQNEAQ. V lost 1 base and J 5 bases, leaving 9 bases between the germline ends. CDR3 size: 14 residues. The CDR3 sequence is CASSLVTGNNEQFF. DNA of the CDR3: TGTGCCAGCAGCTTAGTTACAGGGAACAATGAGCAGTTCTTC. The variable domain in full, completed from reference TRBV7-8 and TRBJ2-1, reads GAGVSQSPRYKVAKRGQDVALRCDPISGHVSLFWYQQALGQGPEFLTYFQNEAQLDKSGLPSDRFFAERPEGSVSTLKIQRTQQEDSAVYLCASSLVTGNNEQFFGPGTRLTVL.

This clone was picked up a small number of times. CDR3 residues: CASSLTTSGGGDTQYF. CDR3 DNA: TGTGCCAGCAGCTTAACGACTAGCGGGGGAGGAGATACGCAGTATTTT. This sequence joins TRBV7-3 and TRBJ2-3; TRBD2 matches at 12 bases. CDR3 length equals 16 residues. The germline V gene encodes CDR1 SGHTA and CDR2 FQGTGA. J was trimmed by 5 bases and V by 0 bases; bases with no gene match: 3.

The J gene is TRBJ1-2, the V gene TRBV28, with a possible D match to TRBD1 (6 bases). Trimming removed 6 bases at V and 4 bases at J, with 12 bases between. The CDR3 has 13 amino acids. Germline assignment: CDR1 MDHEN and CDR2 SYDVKM. CDR3 in amino acids: CASSTTGIYGYTF. The CDR3 nucleotides are TGTGCCAGCAGCACAACAGGGATCTATGGCTACACCTTC.

This clone was found a few times. The chain is built from TRBV28 and TRBJ1-6, with 8 bases aligning to TRBD1. Germline V CDR1 and CDR2: MDHEN, SYDVKM. The J segment lost 10 bases and the V segment lost 3 bases, leaving 14 bases of the junction unmatched. The CDR3 consists of 17 residues. Here the CDR3 reads CASSFSQGAAFLSPLHF. The CDR3 DNA reads TGTGCCAGCAGTTTTAGCCAGGGGGCAGCTTTTCTATCACCCCTCCACTTT.

This chain joins TRBV4-3 and TRBJ2-5, with 7 bases fitting TRBD2. CDR3 length equals 15 residues. J gave up 3 bases and V 3 bases, and 7 bases lay outside the gene matches. The V gene's germline CDR1 is LGHNA and CDR2 YSLEER. The DNA for the CDR3 is TGCGCCAGCAGCCAGGGGCTGGGACTAAAAGAGACCCAGTACTTC. This gives the protein CASSQGLGLKETQYF.

As concerns this clone: This specimen includes other DNA sequences encoding the same CDR3. This rearrangement joins TRBV28 to TRBJ1-4; 10 positions match TRBD1. The CDR3 covers 14 residues. Germline loops: CDR1 MDHEN, CDR2 SYDVKM. V was clipped by 5 bases and J by 7 bases; unmatched bases: 4. The chain's CDR3 is CASSLGTGAEKLFF. The CDR3 bases are TGTGCCAGCAGTCTAGGGACAGGGGCTGAAAAACTGTTTTTT. The whole variable domain, filled in from reference TRBV28 and TRBJ1-4, reads DVKVTQSSRYLVKRTGEKVFLECVQDMDHENMFWYRQDPGLGLRLIYFSYDVKMKEKGDIPEGYSVSREKKERFSLILESASTNQTSMYLCASSLGTGAEKLFFGSGTQLSVL.

J is TRBJ2-1 and V is TRBV19, with TRBD2 matching over 13 bases. V was clipped by 4 bases and J by 6 bases; unmatched bases: 3. Germline CDR1 reads LNHDA; CDR2 reads SQIVND (reference sequence). The CDR3 loop spans 15 amino acids. The CDR3 DNA reads TGTGCCAGTAGTACGGGACTAGCGGGGCCCAATGAGCAGTTCTTC. Its translation: CASSTGLAGPNEQFF.

The genes are TRBV2 and TRBJ2-3, with D maybe TRBD1 (5 bases). Germline CDR1 SNHLY, CDR2 FYNNEI. The V end lost 6 bases, the J end lost 0 bases, and 10 bases lay between the germline ends. The length of the CDR3 is 14 residues. In nucleotides, the CDR3 is TGTGCCAGCAGGCAGGGTCTTAGCACAGATACGCAGTATTTT. Amino acid sequence: CASRQGLSTDTQYF.